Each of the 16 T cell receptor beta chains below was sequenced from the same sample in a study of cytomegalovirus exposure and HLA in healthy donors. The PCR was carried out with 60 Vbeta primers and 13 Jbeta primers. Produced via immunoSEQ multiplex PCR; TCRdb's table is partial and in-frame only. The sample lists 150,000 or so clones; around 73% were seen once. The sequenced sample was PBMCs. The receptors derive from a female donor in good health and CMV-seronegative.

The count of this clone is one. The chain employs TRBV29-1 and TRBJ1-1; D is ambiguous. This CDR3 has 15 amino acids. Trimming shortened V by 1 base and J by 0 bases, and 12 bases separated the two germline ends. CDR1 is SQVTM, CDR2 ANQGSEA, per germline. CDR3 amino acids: CSVEGRGRLNTEAFF. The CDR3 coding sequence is TGCAGCGTTGAAGGCCGAGGGCGCCTGAACACTGAAGCTTTCTTT.

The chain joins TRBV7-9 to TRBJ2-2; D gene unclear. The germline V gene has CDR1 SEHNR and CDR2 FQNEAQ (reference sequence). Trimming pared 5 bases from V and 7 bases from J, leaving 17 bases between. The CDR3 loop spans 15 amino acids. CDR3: CASSPRGGQDGELFF. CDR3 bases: TGTGCCAGCAGCCCACGTGGTGGCCAGGACGGGGAGCTGTTTTTT.

The DNA for the CDR3 is TGTGCCAGCAGCGTAGCTCCGGGGGGGGATACGCAGTATTTT. It translates to CASSVAPGGDTQYF. This chain joins TRBV9 and TRBJ2-3, with 8 bases matching TRBD2. Germline assignment: CDR1 SGDLS and CDR2 YYNGEE. Unmatched junction bases numbered 3, after V lost 0 bases and J lost 6 bases. The CDR3 is 14 amino acids.

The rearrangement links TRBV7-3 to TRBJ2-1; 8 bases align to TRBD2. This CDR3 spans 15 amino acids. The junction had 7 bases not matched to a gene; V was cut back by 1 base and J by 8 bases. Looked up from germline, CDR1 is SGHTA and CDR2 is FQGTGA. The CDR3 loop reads CASSLKRGLGDEQFF. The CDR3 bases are TGTGCCAGCAGCTTAAAAAGGGGACTAGGAGATGAGCAGTTCTTC.

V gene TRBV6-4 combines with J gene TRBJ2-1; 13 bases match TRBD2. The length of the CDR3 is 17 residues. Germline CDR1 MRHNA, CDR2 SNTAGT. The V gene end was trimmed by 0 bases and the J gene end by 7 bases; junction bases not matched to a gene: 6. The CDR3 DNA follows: TGTGCCAGCAGTGACTCGACTAGCGGGGGGCTACGGAATGAGCAGTTCTTC. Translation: CASSDSTSGGLRNEQFF.

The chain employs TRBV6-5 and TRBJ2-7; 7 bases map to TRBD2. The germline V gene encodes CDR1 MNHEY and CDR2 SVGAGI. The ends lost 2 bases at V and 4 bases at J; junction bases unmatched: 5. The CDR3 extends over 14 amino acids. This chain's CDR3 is CASSYGLAEYEQYF. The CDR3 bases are TGTGCCAGCAGTTACGGGCTAGCGGAATACGAGCAGTACTTC.

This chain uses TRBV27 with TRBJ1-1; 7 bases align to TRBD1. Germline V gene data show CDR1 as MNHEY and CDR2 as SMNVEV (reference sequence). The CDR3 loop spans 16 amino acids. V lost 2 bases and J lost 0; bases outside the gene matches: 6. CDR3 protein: CASSLGGGSMNTEAFF. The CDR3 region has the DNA TGTGCCAGCAGTTTAGGAGGGGGCAGCATGAACACTGAAGCTTTCTTT.

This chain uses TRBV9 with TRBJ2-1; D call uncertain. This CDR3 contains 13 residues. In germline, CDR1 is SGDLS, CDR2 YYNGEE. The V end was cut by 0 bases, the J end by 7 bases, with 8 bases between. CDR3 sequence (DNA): TGTGCCAGCAGCGTAGGAAACGGGAATGAGCAGTTCTTC. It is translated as CASSVGNGNEQFF.

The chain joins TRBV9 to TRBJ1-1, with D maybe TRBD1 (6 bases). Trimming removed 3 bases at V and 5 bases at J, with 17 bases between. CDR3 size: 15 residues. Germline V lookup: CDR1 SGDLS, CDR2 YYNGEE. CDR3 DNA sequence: TGTGCCAGCAGCGATATACAGGGTCGGACGACTGAAGCTTTCTTT. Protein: CASSDIQGRTTEAFF.

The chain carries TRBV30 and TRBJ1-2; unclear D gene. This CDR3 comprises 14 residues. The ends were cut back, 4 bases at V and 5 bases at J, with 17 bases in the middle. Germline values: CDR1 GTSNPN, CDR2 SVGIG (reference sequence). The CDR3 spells CAWINDNKRYGYTF. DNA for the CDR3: TGTGCCTGGATCAACGATAACAAGAGGTATGGCTACACCTTC.

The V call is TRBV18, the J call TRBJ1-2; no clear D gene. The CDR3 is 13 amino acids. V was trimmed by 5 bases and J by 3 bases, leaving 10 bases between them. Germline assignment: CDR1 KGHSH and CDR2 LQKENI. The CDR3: CASSADIDYGYTF. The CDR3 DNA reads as TGTGCCAGCTCAGCGGATATTGACTATGGCTACACCTTC.

The CDR3 spells CASSSGLAKNIQYF. The DNA for the CDR3 is TGTGCCAGCAGTTCCGGACTTGCCAAAAACATTCAGTACTTC. The chain employs TRBV6-5 and TRBJ2-4; TRBD2 is a possible D gene (5 bases). Looked up from germline, CDR1 is MNHEY and CDR2 is SVGAGI. The germline V and J ends were trimmed by 4 bases and 1 base, with 8 bases remaining between them. This CDR3 spans 14 amino acids.

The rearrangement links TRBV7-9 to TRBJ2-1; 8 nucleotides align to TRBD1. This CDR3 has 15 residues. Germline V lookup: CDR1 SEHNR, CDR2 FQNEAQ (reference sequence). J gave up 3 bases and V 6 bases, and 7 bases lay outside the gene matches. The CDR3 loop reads CASSHKGTGYNEQFF. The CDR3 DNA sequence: TGTGCCAGCAGTCATAAAGGGACAGGCTACAATGAGCAGTTCTTC.

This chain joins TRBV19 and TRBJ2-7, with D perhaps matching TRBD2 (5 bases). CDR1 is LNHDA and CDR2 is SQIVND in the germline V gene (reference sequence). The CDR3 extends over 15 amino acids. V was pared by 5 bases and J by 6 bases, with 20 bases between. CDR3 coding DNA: TGTGCCAGTAGTCTGCCGGGAAACCCTTGGCCCGAGCAGTACTTC. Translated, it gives CASSLPGNPWPEQYF.

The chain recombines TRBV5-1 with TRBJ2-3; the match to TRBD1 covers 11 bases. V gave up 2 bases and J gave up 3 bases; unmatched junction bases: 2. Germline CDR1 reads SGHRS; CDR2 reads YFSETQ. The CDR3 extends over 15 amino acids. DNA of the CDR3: TGCGCCAGCAGCTTTGGACAGGGGGCAACAGATACGCAGTATTTT. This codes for CASSFGQGATDTQYF.

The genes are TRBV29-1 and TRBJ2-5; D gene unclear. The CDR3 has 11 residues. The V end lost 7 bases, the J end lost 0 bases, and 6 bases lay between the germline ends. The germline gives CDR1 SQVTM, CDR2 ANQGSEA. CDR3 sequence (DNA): TGCAGCGCCGAGAACCAAGAGACCCAGTACTTC. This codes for CSAENQETQYF.